These 6 T cell receptor beta chains share one sample of origin, sequenced in a study of molecular identifiers for immune sequencing clone quantification. TCRdb itself ran the PCR reads through MiXCR, one entry per CDR3 protein. Of some 580,000 distinct CDR3 sequences detected, about 25% appear once; the ten largest clones hold about 0.78%. The source material was naive CD8+ T cells from blood, with Jurkat cell RNA spiked in. Noted subset: FACS-sorted CD8+CD4-CCR7+CD45RA+ naive T cells. These receptors were taken from a human donor in good health. Some libraries in this study had Jurkat cell RNA spiked in.

The V and J genes are TRBV5-1 and TRBJ2-7; D gene ambiguous. CDR3 length: 14 residues. Trimming took 0 bases from V and 3 from J, leaving 10 bases between them. The germline V gene encodes CDR1 SGHRS and CDR2 YFSETQ. This CDR3 is CASSLDLRFYEQYF. DNA of the CDR3: TGCGCCAGCAGCTTGGATTTACGGTTCTACGAGCAGTACTTC.

This clonotype was seen at least ten times. The chain uses TRBV12-3 or TRBV12-4 and TRBJ2-3; a weak D match, TRBD2 (5 bases). There are 15 residues in the CDR3. Trimming left V 6 bases short and J 0 bases short, with 13 bases between. CDR3 loop: CASSPEEASTDTQYF. The CDR3 coding sequence is TGTGCCAGCAGCCCAGAGGAGGCTAGCACAGATACGCAGTATTTT.

Regarding this clonotype: One end of the junction fails to match germline, which may point to a read error. The V and J genes are TRBV12-3 or TRBV12-4 and TRBJ2-5; D not certain. This CDR3 comprises 13 residues. CDR3 residues: CASSLRPGEAQYF. CDR3 nucleotide sequence: TGTGCCAGCAGTTTGCGGCCAGGAGAGGCCCAGTACTTC.

The V call is TRBV7-8, the J call TRBJ1-5; 7 nucleotides agree with TRBD1. V gave up 3 bases and J gave up 0 bases; unmatched junction bases: 8. The CDR3 is made up of 17 amino acids. The germline CDR1 and CDR2 sequences are SGHVS and FQNEAQ. The CDR3, as DNA: TGTGCCAGCAGCTTCCCCCAGGGACAGAATAGCAATCAGCCCCAGCATTTT. As protein: CASSFPQGQNSNQPQHF.

Only a few counts were recorded for this clonotype. The gene calls are TRBV6-2 or TRBV6-3 and TRBJ1-1; D is undetermined. The germline V gene encodes CDR1 MNHEY and CDR2 SVGEGT. The germline V and J ends were trimmed by 3 bases and 7 bases, with 9 bases remaining between them. This CDR3 contains 12 residues. CDR3 loop: CASSYGRLEAFF. CDR3 coding DNA: TGTGCCAGCAGTTATGGGCGGCTTGAAGCTTTCTTT.

For the CDR3, the DNA is TGTGCCAGCTCCAGGGCTGCCGGGACTAGCGGGCACTACCAAGAGACCCAGTACTTC. Protein sequence: CASSRAAGTSGHYQETQYF. This chain uses TRBV9 with TRBJ2-5; 12 bases line up with TRBD2. The V segment lost 7 bases and the J segment 0 bases; nucleotides outside the gene matches: 16. The CDR3 runs to 19 residues. Germline V lookup: CDR1 SGDLS, CDR2 YYNGEE.